The 14 T cell receptor beta chains below come from one sample, sequenced in a study of blood T cell repertoires in COVID-19. Measured with immunoSEQ multiplex PCR; TCRdb has only the in-frame clones, and not every one. The repertoire holds roughly 47,000 clones, with more than 65% as singletons. The sequencing sample was made of peripheral blood. The receptors here all came from a woman in her seventies with acute or convalescent COVID-19.

The chain employs TRBV9 and TRBJ1-2; perhaps TRBD1 as D (6 bases). V was trimmed by 3 bases and J by 5 bases, leaving 8 bases between them. The CDR3 totals 12 residues. The V gene's germline CDR1 is SGDLS and CDR2 YYNGEE. In DNA form, the CDR3 reads TGTGCCAGCAGCGCACAGGGTTATGGCTACACCTTC. It specifies CASSAQGYGYTF.

The DNA for the CDR3 is TGCGCCAGCAGCCAAGCCTGGGGCTTTTCCTACGAGCAGTACTTC. This encodes CASSQAWGFSYEQYF. The chain carries TRBV4-3 and TRBJ2-7, with a possible D match to TRBD1 (5 bases). CDR1 and CDR2 (germline): LGHNA, YSLEER. V gave up 1 base and J gave up 1 base, with 11 bases separating them. This CDR3 comprises 15 residues.

The gene calls are TRBV10-1 and TRBJ2-3; 9 positions agree with TRBD2. This CDR3 spans 15 amino acids. Germline values: CDR1 WNHNN, CDR2 SYGVQD (reference sequence). The V segment lost 5 bases and the J segment 5 bases; nucleotides outside the gene matches: 8. CDR3 DNA sequence: TGCGCCAGCAGTCGGGCTAGCGGGATTTTAGATACGCAGTATTTT. Amino acids: CASSRASGILDTQYF.

The table lists this clone with a few counts. The V gene is TRBV5-4, the J gene TRBJ2-1; TRBD2 matches 14 bases. CDR3 length equals 16 residues. From germline, CDR1 is SGHNT and CDR2 YYREEE (reference sequence). V dropped 1 base and J dropped 5; count of bases not matched to a gene: 2. The CDR3 spells CASSLRGLAGDNEQFF. The CDR3 DNA follows: TGTGCCAGCAGCTTGCGGGGACTAGCGGGGGACAATGAGCAGTTCTTC.

This rearrangement joins TRBV7-9 to TRBJ2-2; 7 bases agree with TRBD1. Germline V lookup: CDR1 SEHNR, CDR2 FQNEAQ (reference sequence). V lost 5 bases, J lost 2 bases, and 8 bases stayed unmatched. This CDR3 has 16 residues. CDR3 protein: CASSNRQGRNTGELFF. The CDR3, as DNA: TGTGCCAGCAGCAATCGACAGGGCAGAAACACCGGGGAGCTGTTTTTT. The entire variable domain, with the rest obtained from reference TRBV7-9 and TRBJ2-2, is as follows: DTGVSQNPRHKITKRGQNVTFRCDPISEHNRLYWYRQTLGQGPEFLTYFQNEAQLEKSRLLSDRFSAERPKGSFSTLEIQRTEQGDSAMYLCASSNRQGRNTGELFFGEGSRLTVL.

The V and J genes are TRBV7-3 and TRBJ2-3, with a weak D call TRBD2 (5 bases). Germline loops: CDR1 SGHTA, CDR2 FQGTGA. Trimming removed 5 bases from V and 0 bases from J, with 12 bases in between. The CDR3 length is 15 residues. CDR3 sequence: CASSPLGGSTDTQYF. CDR3 DNA sequence: TGTGCCAGCAGCCCCCTAGGCGGGAGCACAGATACGCAGTATTTT.

This clone was observed once. V gene TRBV3-1 (or the pseudogene TRBV3-2) combines with J gene TRBJ1-3, with D hard to call. Germline CDR1 and CDR2: LGHDT and YNNKEL (reference sequence). This CDR3 is built from 15 residues. With 3 bases removed from V and 1 base from J, the gap between germline ends came to 10 bases. The CDR3 loop reads CASSHPRESGNTIYF. The CDR3 nucleotides are TGTGCCAGCAGCCACCCTAGGGAGTCTGGAAACACCATATATTTT.

The rearrangement joins TRBV18 to TRBJ2-3, with D perhaps TRBD1 (5 bases). Per the germline V gene, CDR1 is KGHSH and CDR2 is LQKENI. CDR3 length: 13 amino acids. V lost 2 bases, J lost 4 bases, and 7 bases lay in between. As DNA, the CDR3 is TGTGCCAGCTCACCAGGCAGGGCAGATACGCAGTATTTT. Translated, it gives CASSPGRADTQYF.

The V call is TRBV7-9, the J call TRBJ1-1, with a weak D call TRBD1 (5 bases). Between the trimmed V and J ends, which lost 1 base and 1 base, there was a span of 13 bases. The CDR3 is made up of 16 amino acids. CDR1 SEHNR and CDR2 FQNEAQ come from the germline V gene (reference sequence). CDR3 region: CASSLGWGRSNTEAFF. Written as DNA, the CDR3 is TGTGCCAGCAGCTTAGGTTGGGGCCGCTCGAACACTGAAGCTTTCTTT.

The J gene is TRBJ1-3, the V gene TRBV7-2, with D perhaps matching TRBD1 (6 bases). Trimming removed 5 bases at V and 2 bases at J, with 16 bases between. Germline CDR1 reads SGHTA; CDR2 reads FQGNSA. The CDR3 sequence is 16 residues long. The CDR3 protein is CASSPYSGDTGNTIYF. CDR3 nucleotide sequence: TGTGCCAGCAGCCCATACTCAGGGGACACTGGAAACACCATATATTTT.

The genes are TRBV14 and TRBJ1-1, with TRBD1 matching over 9 bases. Germline CDR1 SGHDN, CDR2 FVKESK. There are 16 residues in the CDR3. V dropped 4 bases and J dropped 4; count of bases not matched to a gene: 10. The CDR3 DNA follows: TGTGCCAGCAGCCTCTTCGGGACAGGGACCAGCACTGAAGCTTTCTTT. It specifies CASSLFGTGTSTEAFF.

This clone appeared a few times. The V and J genes are TRBV18 and TRBJ1-5; D is perhaps TRBD1 (6 bases). The germline CDR1 and CDR2 sequences are KGHSH and LQKENI. Trimming removed 4 bases from V and 4 bases from J, with 11 bases in between. The CDR3 sequence is 14 residues long. CDR3 loop: CASSLTGKNQPQHF. In DNA form, the CDR3 reads TGTGCCAGCTCACTGACAGGCAAAAATCAGCCCCAGCATTTT. The full variable domain, in which reference TRBV18 and TRBJ1-5 provide the parts outside the CDR3, is NAGVMQNPRHLVRRRGQEARLRCSPMKGHSHVYWYRQLPEEGLKFMVYLQKENIIDESGMPKERFSAEFPKEGPSILRIQQVVRGDSAAYFCASSLTGKNQPQHFGDGTRLSIL.

With respect to this clone: The sample holds other DNA sequences that translate to the same CDR3. CDR3 coding DNA: TGTGCCAGCAGCGTAGACCCTAGCGGGAGGGCCTTAGATACGCAGTATTTT. Residues: CASSVDPSGRALDTQYF. The chain joins TRBV9 to TRBJ2-3; 12 nucleotides match TRBD2. Germline trimming cut 0 bases from V and 5 bases from J; bases unmatched to any gene: 7. The CDR3 is 17 residues long. Germline lookup yields CDR1 SGDLS and CDR2 YYNGEE.

This chain uses TRBV5-1 with TRBJ2-5; D is possibly TRBD2 (6 bases). The germline V and J ends were trimmed by 4 bases and 2 bases, with 12 bases remaining between them. Germline V gene sequence: CDR1 SGHRS, CDR2 YFSETQ. The CDR3 contains 14 residues. CDR3 bases: TGCGCCAGCAGCCTGATCAGCGGGCAAGAGACCCAGTACTTC. Its translation: CASSLISGQETQYF.